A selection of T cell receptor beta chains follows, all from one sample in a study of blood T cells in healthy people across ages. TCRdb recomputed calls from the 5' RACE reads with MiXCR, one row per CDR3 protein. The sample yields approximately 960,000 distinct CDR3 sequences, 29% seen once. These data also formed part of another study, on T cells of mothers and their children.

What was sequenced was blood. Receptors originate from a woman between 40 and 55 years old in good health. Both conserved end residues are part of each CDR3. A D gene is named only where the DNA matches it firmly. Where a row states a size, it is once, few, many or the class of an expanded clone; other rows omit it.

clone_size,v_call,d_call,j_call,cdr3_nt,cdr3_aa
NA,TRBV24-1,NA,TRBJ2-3,TGTGCCACCAGTGATTCCGCAGGGACAGATACGCAGTATTTT,CATSDSAGTDTQYF
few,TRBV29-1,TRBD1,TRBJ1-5,TGCAGCGTTGGGGGGACAGGTTCATATCAGCCCCAGCATTTT,CSVGGTGSYQPQHF
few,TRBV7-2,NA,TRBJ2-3,TGTGCCAGCAGCTTAGCGGGGTTCATTACAGATACGCAGTATTTT,CASSLAGFITDTQYF
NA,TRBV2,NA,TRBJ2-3,TGTGCCAGCAGTGAAGGGGAAGGGTCCTGTGAAAAACTGTATTTT,CASSEGEGSCEKLYF
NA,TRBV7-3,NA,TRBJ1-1,TGTGCCAGCAGCTTATCGGCGGACGGCATGAACACTGAAGCTTTCTTT,CASSLSADGMNTEAFF
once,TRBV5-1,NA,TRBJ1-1,TGCGCCAGCAGCTTGGGGGTCGGGTCAGGGAACACTGAAGCTTTCTTT,CASSLGVGSGNTEAFF
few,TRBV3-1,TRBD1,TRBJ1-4,TGTGCCAGCAGCCATACGCAGGGGGCTGATGAAAAACTGTTTTTT,CASSHTQGADEKLFF
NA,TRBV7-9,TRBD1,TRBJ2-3,TGTGCCAGCAGCCCACGGCAGGGGGCCCACACAGATACGCAGTATTTT,CASSPRQGAHTDTQYF
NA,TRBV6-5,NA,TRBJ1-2,TGTGCCAGCAGTTTCCCGGGGCAAAGGGGCTACACCTTC,CASSFPGQRGYTF
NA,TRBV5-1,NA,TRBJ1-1,TGCGCCAGCAGTACAGGTGGTAGATACACTGAAGCTTTCTTT,CASSTGGRYTEAFF
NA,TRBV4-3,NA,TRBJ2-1,TGCGCCAGCAGCCAAGATGAGGGGCGGAGCGGTGAGCAGTTCTTC,CASSQDEGRSGEQFF
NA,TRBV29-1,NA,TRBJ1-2,TGCAGCGTTGCGGATGGGTACTATGGCTACACCTTC,CSVADGYYGYTF
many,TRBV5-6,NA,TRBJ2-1,TGTGCCAGCAGCTTGAGGCTAGCGCTACTCAATGAGCAGTTCTTC,CASSLRLALLNEQFF
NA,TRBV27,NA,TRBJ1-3,TGTGCCAGCAGCGGATCTGGAAACACCATATATTTT,CASSGSGNTIYF
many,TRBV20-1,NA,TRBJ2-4,TGCAGTGCTGGCGTTAATCTAGCCAAAAACATTCAGTACTTC,CSAGVNLAKNIQYF
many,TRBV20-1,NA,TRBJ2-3,TGCAGTGCTCAGGAGAGCACAGATACGCAGTATTTT,CSAQESTDTQYF
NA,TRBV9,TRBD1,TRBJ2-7,TGTGCCAGCAGCGTTTCCGGACAGGAATCCTACGAGCAGTACTTC,CASSVSGQESYEQYF
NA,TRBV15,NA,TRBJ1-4,TGTGCCACCAGCCTCGGGGGGGCTAATGAAAAACTGTTTTTT,CATSLGGANEKLFF
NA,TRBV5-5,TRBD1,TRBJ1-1,TGTGCCAGCAGCTTCGAAGACAGGGGTTGGCCTGAAGCTTTCTTT,CASSFEDRGWPEAFF
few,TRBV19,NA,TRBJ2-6,TGTGCCAGTAGTAATTTGGCAGGGTCTGGGGCCAACGTCCTGACTTTC,CASSNLAGSGANVLTF
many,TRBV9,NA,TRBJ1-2,TGTGCCAGCAGCCCAGACGGGGGGACTAATTCTAACTATGGCTACACCTTC,CASSPDGGTNSNYGYTF
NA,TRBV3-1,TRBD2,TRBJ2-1,TGTGCCAGCAGCCAAGAATTACTAGCGGGGGGTTATAATGAGCAGTTCTTC,CASSQELLAGGYNEQFF
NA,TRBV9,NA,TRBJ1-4,TGTGCCAGCAGCGTTATGGGCCAGCCATATGAAAAACTGTTTTTT,CASSVMGQPYEKLFF
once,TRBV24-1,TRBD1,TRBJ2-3,TGTGCCACCAGTGACCCGACAGGGGAGAGCGCAGATACGCAGTATTTT,CATSDPTGESADTQYF
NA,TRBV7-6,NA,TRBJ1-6,TGTGCCAGCAGCTTAAAATGGGGGTCAGCGGGATCGAGGTCACCCCTCCACTTT,CASSLKWGSAGSRSPLHF
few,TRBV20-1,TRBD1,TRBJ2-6,TGCAGTGCTGGACAAGGGGGCGTGTTGCGTGGGGCCAACGTCCTGACTTTC,CSAGQGGVLRGANVLTF
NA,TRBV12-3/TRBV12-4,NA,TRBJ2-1,TGTGCCGGCAGGTCCGGGGTAAGCTCCTACAATGAGCAGTTCTTC,CAGRSGVSSYNEQFF
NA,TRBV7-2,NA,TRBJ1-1,TGTGCCAGCAGCCGAGGGGTCCTCACTGAAGCTTTCTTT,CASSRGVLTEAFF
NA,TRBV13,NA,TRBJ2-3,TGTGCCAGCAGCTTATTGGGGGCATTCACAGATACGCAGTATTTT,CASSLLGAFTDTQYF
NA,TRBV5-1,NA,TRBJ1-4,TGCGCCAGCAGCGTGGGGACAATTCAAGCTGAAAAACTGTTTTTT,CASSVGTIQAEKLFF
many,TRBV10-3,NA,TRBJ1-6,TGTGCCATCAGTGGGGACGGGGGCAATTCACCCCTCCACTTT,CAISGDGGNSPLHF
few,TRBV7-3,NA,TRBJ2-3,TGTGCCAGCAGCTGGGGACGGGACACAGATACGCAGTATTTT,CASSWGRDTDTQYF
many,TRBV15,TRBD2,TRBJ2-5,TGTGCCACCAGCAGAACCTTTAGCGGGGGGCAAGAGACCCAGTACTTC,CATSRTFSGGQETQYF
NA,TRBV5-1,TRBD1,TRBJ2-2,TGCGCCAGCAGCGCACAGGGGGCGCGGACCGGGGAGCTGTTTTTT,CASSAQGARTGELFF
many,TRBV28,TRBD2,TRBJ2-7,TGTGCCAGCCAGCTTCTAGCGGTCTACGAGCAGTACTTC,CASQLLAVYEQYF
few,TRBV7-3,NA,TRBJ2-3,TGTGCCAGCAGCTCGGGGGAGGAGGGTACGCAGTATTTT,CASSSGEEGTQYF
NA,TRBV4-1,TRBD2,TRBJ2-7,TGCGCCAGCAGCCAAAAACTAGCGGGGGGGCCGTATGAGCAGTACTTC,CASSQKLAGGPYEQYF
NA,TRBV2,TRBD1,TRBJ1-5,TGTGCCAGCAGTGAGGACAGGGGGGGTCAGCCCCAGCATTTT,CASSEDRGGQPQHF
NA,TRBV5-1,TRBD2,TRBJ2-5,TGCGCCAGCAGCTCTGGGTCTAGCGGGAACCAAGAGACCCAGTACTTC,CASSSGSSGNQETQYF
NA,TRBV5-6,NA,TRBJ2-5,TGTGCCAGCAGCTCCCTCCTGGCAGGTCAAGAGACCCAGTACTTC,CASSSLLAGQETQYF
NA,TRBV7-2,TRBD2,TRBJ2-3,TGTGCCAGCAGCTTGGGACTAGGCCCCACAGATACGCAGTATTTT,CASSLGLGPTDTQYF
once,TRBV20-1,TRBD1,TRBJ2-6,TGCAGTGCCCGCCAGGACAGGGCTCGCTCTGGGGCCAACGTCCTGACTTTC,CSARQDRARSGANVLTF
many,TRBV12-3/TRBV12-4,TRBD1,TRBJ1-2,TGTGCCAGCCGCCTGGACAGGCCTAACTATGGCTACACCTTC,CASRLDRPNYGYTF
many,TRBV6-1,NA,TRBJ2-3,TGTGCCAGCAGTTTCTACGGGGGCACAGATACGCAGTATTTT,CASSFYGGTDTQYF
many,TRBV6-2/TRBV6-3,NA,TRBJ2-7,TGTGCCAGCAGTTACCGTCCGTACTACGAGCAGTACTTC,CASSYRPYYEQYF
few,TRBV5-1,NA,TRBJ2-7,TGCGCCAGCAGCGACCTTTCTACGGGCGAGCAGTACTTC,CASSDLSTGEQYF
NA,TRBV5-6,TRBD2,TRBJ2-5,TGTGCCTGCAGCTTAGGATCTAGCGGGGGAGAGACCCAGTACTTC,CACSLGSSGGETQYF
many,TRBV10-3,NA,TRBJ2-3,TGTGCCATCAGTGACCTTCAAACTAGCACAGATACGCAGTATTTT,CAISDLQTSTDTQYF
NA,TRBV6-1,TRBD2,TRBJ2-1,TGTGCCAGCAGCAACCCCGGGACTATCCGTTATGAGCAGTTCTTC,CASSNPGTIRYEQFF